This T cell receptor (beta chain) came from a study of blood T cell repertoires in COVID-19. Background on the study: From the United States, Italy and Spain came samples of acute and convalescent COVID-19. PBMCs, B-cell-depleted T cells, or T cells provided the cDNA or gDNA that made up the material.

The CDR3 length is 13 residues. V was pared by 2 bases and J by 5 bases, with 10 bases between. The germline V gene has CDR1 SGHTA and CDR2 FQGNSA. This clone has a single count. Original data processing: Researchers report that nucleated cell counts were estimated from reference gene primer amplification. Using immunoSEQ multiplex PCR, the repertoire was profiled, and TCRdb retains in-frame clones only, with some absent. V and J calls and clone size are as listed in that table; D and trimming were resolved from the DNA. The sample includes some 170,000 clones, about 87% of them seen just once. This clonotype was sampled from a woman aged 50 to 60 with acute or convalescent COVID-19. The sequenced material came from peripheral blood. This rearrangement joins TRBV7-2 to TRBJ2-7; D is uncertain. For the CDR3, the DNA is TGTGCCAGCAGCTTACAACAATCCCACGAGCAGTACTTC. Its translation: CASSLQQSHEQYF.